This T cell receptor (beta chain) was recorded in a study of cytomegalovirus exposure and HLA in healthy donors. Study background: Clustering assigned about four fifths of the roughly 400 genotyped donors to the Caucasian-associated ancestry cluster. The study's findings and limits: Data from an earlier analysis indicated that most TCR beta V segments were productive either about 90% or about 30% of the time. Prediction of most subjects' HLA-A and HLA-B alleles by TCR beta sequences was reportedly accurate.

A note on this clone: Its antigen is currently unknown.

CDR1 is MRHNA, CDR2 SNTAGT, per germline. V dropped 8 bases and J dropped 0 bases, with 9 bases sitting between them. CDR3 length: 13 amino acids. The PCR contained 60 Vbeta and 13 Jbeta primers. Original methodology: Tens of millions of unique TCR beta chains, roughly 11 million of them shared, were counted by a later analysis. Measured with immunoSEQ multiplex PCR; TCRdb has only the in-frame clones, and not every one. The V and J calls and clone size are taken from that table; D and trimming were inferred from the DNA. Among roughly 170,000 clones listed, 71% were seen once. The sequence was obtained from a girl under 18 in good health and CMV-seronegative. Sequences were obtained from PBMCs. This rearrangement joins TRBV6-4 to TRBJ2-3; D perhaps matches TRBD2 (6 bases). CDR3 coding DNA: TGTGCCAGCTCTAGCGACAGCACAGATACGCAGTATTTT. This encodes CASSSDSTDTQYF.